This record covers a single TCR beta chain. Its antigen is not identified. This sample stems from a study of cytomegalovirus exposure and HLA in healthy donors. Study findings and constraints: A later analysis found that most CMV-associated TCR beta chains appeared HLA-restricted. One cluster of highly shared sequence variants probably arose as a sequencing artifact. V- and J-gene trimming of TCR beta was linked (in a later analysis) to a missense DCLRE1C variant. As confirmed in vitro, a few CMV-associated chains were specific for CMV antigens.

The V gene end was trimmed by 5 bases and the J gene end by 8 bases; junction bases not matched to a gene: 5. The CDR3 loop spans 13 amino acids. The germline CDR1 and CDR2 sequences are SGHVS and FNYEAQ. The PCR was carried out with 60 Vbeta primers and 13 Jbeta primers. Some clones are missing from TCRdb's copy, which holds only in-frame ones; the method was immunoSEQ multiplex PCR. Of around 150,000 clones listed, approximately 82% are singletons. J is TRBJ1-1 and V is TRBV7-6, with TRBD1 matching 10 bases. The source material was PBMCs. The TCR originated in a male donor in good health and CMV-seronegative. The CDR3 coding sequence is TGTGCCAGCAGCACGGGACAGGGGAGAGAAGCTTTCTTT. Translating it yields CASSTGQGREAFF.